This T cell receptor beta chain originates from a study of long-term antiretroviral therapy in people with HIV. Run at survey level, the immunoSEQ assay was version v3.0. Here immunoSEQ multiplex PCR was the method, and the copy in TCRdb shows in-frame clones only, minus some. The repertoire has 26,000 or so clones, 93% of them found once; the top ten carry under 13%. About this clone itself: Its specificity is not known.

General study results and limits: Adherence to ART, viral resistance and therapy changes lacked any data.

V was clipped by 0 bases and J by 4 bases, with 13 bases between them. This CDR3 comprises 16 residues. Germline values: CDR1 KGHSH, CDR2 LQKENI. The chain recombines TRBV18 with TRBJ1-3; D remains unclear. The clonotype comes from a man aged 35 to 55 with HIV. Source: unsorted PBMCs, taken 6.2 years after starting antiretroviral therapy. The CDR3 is CASSPPSSQRGNTIYF. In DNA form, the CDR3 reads TGTGCCAGCTCACCACCTTCATCACAGCGGGGAAACACCATATATTTT.